Each of the 8 T cell receptor beta chains below was sequenced from the same sample in a study of type 1 regulatory T cells. Which antigens these TCRs recognize remains unknown. TCRdb analysed the reads with MiXCR anew, one entry per CDR3 protein. This sample has around 14,000 distinct CDR3 sequences; roughly an eighth occur once, and the top ten carry just over 15%. Sequencing input: cultured T cells, either the whole culture or a sorted T cell fraction (not recorded which). These TCRs come from a human donor in good health.

By frequency in the sample, this clonotype is hyperexpanded. CDR3 in amino acids: CASSLGSGRTGELFF. In nucleotides, the CDR3 is TGTGCCAGCAGTTTAGGATCAGGGCGCACCGGGGAGCTGTTTTTT. V and J are TRBV12-3 or TRBV12-4 and TRBJ2-2, with D possibly matching TRBD1 (5 bases). The CDR3 has 15 amino acids. Trimming took off 1 base at V and 4 bases at J, with 10 bases between the two ends.

This clonotype is labeled large (0.1 to 1%). V gene TRBV20-1 combines with J gene TRBJ2-1; D is undetermined. Between the trimmed V and J ends, which lost 3 bases and 6 bases, there was a span of 9 bases. The CDR3 is made up of 12 amino acids. Germline values: CDR1 DFQATT, CDR2 SNEGSKA (reference sequence). CDR3 sequence (DNA): TGCAGTGCTAGCAAGGGAAGCAATGAGCAGTTCTTC. Translation gives CSASKGSNEQFF.

This clonotype was recorded a few times. This may be a read error: a much more frequent sequence differs by one nucleotide. This chain joins TRBV12-3 or TRBV12-4 and TRBJ2-7; a weak D match, TRBD2 (7 bases). CDR3 size: 13 residues. DNA of the CDR3: TGTGCCGGCAGTTTACGGGGGGCGGGAGAGCAGTACTTC. Translated, it gives CAGSLRGAGEQYF.

This clonotype was found many times. The chain employs TRBV7-6 and TRBJ2-3; TRBD2 matches at 7 bases. Germline-derived CDR1 and CDR2 are SGHVS and FNYEAQ. V dropped 5 bases and J dropped 4; count of bases not matched to a gene: 6. The CDR3 runs to 14 residues. This CDR3 reads CASSRRLAPDTQYF. The CDR3 nucleotides read TGTGCCAGCAGCCGACGACTAGCCCCAGATACGCAGTATTTT.

This clonotype has a count of ten or more. The chain carries TRBV6-5 and TRBJ2-1, with D unresolved. Looked up from germline, CDR1 is MNHEY and CDR2 is SVGAGI. The length of the CDR3 is 19 residues. V was pared by 2 bases and J by 0 bases, with 20 bases between. CDR3 in amino acids: CASSYPTELRRLSYNEQFF. CDR3 coding DNA: TGTGCCAGCAGTTACCCCACGGAGCTCCGGCGCCTCTCCTACAATGAGCAGTTCTTC.

Sample share makes this clonotype medium-sized (0.01 to 0.1%). V usage is TRBV6-5 and J usage is TRBJ2-7; perhaps TRBD1 as D (5 bases). CDR1 is MNHEY and CDR2 is SVGAGI in the germline V gene. Trimming took 6 bases from V and 2 from J, leaving 11 bases between them. The CDR3 totals 13 residues. The CDR3 loop is CASSRQSTYEQYF. The DNA of the CDR3 is TGTGCCAGCAGCCGACAGTCGACCTACGAGCAGTACTTC.

This clonotype was counted at least ten times. V gene TRBV7-3 combines with J gene TRBJ2-1; 7 bases map to TRBD2. With 3 bases clipped from V and 8 bases from J, the junction kept 7 bases outside the gene matches. Germline CDR1 and CDR2: SGHTA and FQGTGA. The CDR3 length is 14 residues. The CDR3 loop is CASSFGGEGYEQFF. The CDR3, as DNA: TGTGCCAGCAGCTTTGGGGGGGAGGGATATGAGCAGTTCTTC.

This clonotype has at least ten counts. V is TRBV6-1 and J is TRBJ2-2, with D possibly TRBD2 on 6 matching bases. Per germline, CDR1 MNHNS and CDR2 SASEGT. This CDR3 is 15 amino acids long. V shed 2 bases and J shed 6 bases, with 13 bases lying between them. The CDR3 sequence: CASSERPGLAGELFF. The CDR3 DNA reads as TGTGCCAGCAGTGAACGGCCGGGACTGGCCGGGGAGCTGTTTTTT.